This T cell receptor beta chain derives from a study of blood T cell repertoires in COVID-19 (dated by TCRdb to about 2020). For the wider study: Samples covering the acute and convalescent phases of COVID-19 were provided by collaborators in the United States, Italy and Spain. The prospective study material was composed of cDNA or gDNA derived from T cells, B-cell-depleted T cells, or PBMCs. Subjects who had been exposed to COVID-19, were actively infected with it, or had recovered from it provided the deeply sampled blood TCRbeta repertoires that made up the dataset. The repertoires were released in a freely available public database meant as a resource for research on the immune response to SARS-CoV-2. Samples were obtained from the ongoing ImmuneRACE study (first 160 participants) and from 1,254 subjects provided by 6 global collaborators. Sample metadata almost always included a de-identified subject ID, COVID-19 status, age in years and sex. HLA class I and class II types, where available, came from metadata supplied by the sample provider rather than from assay-based typing. On the study overall, not on this receptor specifically: How much clinical and demographic metadata was included differed by source and by participant, and the metadata was provided uncurated.

TCRbeta CDR3 regions were amplified from genomic DNA by means of the immunoSEQ Assay, a bias-controlled multiplex PCR. The authors' analysis ran thus. Within the assay, amplification of reference gene primers was used to estimate how many nucleated cells each sample contained. To quantify the absolute abundance of each unique TCRbeta CDR3 rearrangement, sequence reads were collapsed and filtered. For each sample, productive Simpson clonality was calculated by taking the square root of Simpson's diversity index across productive rearrangements. In its TCRdb copy, this immuneACCESS table keeps in-frame sequences only and misses some clones. Where compared with another copy, unresolved V genes explain less than half of these, and the others have no known cause. That table furnishes V, J and clone size, whereas the DNA furnished D and trimming. The sample has some 150,000 clones on record, around 87% of them singletons. The ten most abundant clones make up around 8.6% of the sample.

A word on this clone: No cognate antigen has been identified for it. No clone much larger than this one lies a single base away; base qualities are absent.

CDR1 MGHRA and CDR2 YSYEKL were looked up in the germline V gene. The CDR3 holds 12 amino acids from the cysteine to the phenylalanine. Only the CDR3 part of the read is kept: 36 bases, read in frame from the first base. Relative to germline, V is 2 bases shorter and J is 5 bases shorter, with 6 bases between their ends. Collaborating institutions collected whole blood in K2EDTA tubes following their own protocols. For TCRbeta analysis, collaborator samples were shipped as frozen whole blood, as isolated PBMCs, or as DNA extracted from either sample type. The chain links TRBV4-1 with TRBJ1-1; no D gene can be assigned with confidence. Material for sequencing was peripheral blood. The TCR originated in a woman aged 45 to 65 with active or convalescent COVID-19. The CDR3: CASSQYQTEAFF. The nucleotide sequence is given as TGCGCCAGCAGCCAATACCAGACTGAAGCTTTCTTT.